This passage covers 32 T cell receptor beta chains from one sample sequenced in a study of blood T cell repertoires in COVID-19. TCRdb's table, derived via immunoSEQ multiplex PCR, lists solely in-frame clones and lacks some. The sample shows about 70,000 clones, under 90% of them seen only once. The sequencing sample was made of peripheral blood. Every receptor here comes from a man in his sixties with acute or convalescent COVID-19.

The rearrangement uses TRBV9 and TRBJ1-1; TRBD1 matches 9 bases. There are 15 residues in the CDR3. With 3 bases clipped from V and 0 bases from J, the junction kept 3 bases outside the gene matches. CDR1 SGDLS and CDR2 YYNGEE come from the germline V gene. The CDR3 coding sequence is TGTGCCAGCAGCGAAGACAGGGGGATGAACACTGAAGCTTTCTTT. Translation gives CASSEDRGMNTEAFF.

The rearrangement uses TRBV5-6 and TRBJ1-2, with D perhaps matching TRBD1 (5 bases). The CDR3 is 14 residues long. V was clipped by 2 bases and J by 4 bases, with 12 bases between them. Per the germline V gene, CDR1 is SGHDT and CDR2 is YYEEEE. The CDR3 DNA follows: TGTGCCAGCAGCTTTGATCAGGGAGGCTATGGCTACACCTTC. This codes for CASSFDQGGYGYTF.

This clone was counted once. The chain is built from TRBV5-1 and TRBJ1-4; TRBD1 agrees at 8 bases. Germline V lookup: CDR1 SGHRS, CDR2 YFSETQ. V gave up 5 bases and J gave up 5 bases; unmatched junction bases: 8. CDR3 length equals 15 residues. The CDR3 is CASSWTGRENEKLFF. CDR3 bases: TGCGCCAGCAGTTGGACAGGGAGGGAGAATGAAAAACTGTTTTTT. The full variable domain, completed using reference TRBV5-1 and TRBJ1-4, is KAGVTQTPRYLIKTRGQQVTLSCSPISGHRSVSWYQQTPGQGLQFLFEYFSETQRNKGNFPGRFSGRQFSNSRSEMNVSTLELGDSALYLCASSWTGRENEKLFFGSGTQLSVL.

V is TRBV19 and J is TRBJ2-7, with 9 nucleotides matching TRBD1. With V trimmed by 4 bases and J by 3 bases, 4 bases remained unmatched. Germline values: CDR1 LNHDA, CDR2 SQIVND (reference sequence). This CDR3 is 14 amino acids long. The CDR3 DNA reads TGTGCCAGTAGTAGGACAGGGGCAGACTACGAGCAGTACTTC. This encodes CASSRTGADYEQYF.

The V gene is TRBV3-1 (or the pseudogene TRBV3-2), the J gene TRBJ2-7; D may be TRBD1 (5 bases). V lost 1 base and J 6 bases, leaving 16 bases between the germline ends. Per the germline V gene, CDR1 is LGHDT and CDR2 is YNNKEL (reference sequence). The CDR3 extends over 15 amino acids. CDR3 amino acids: CASSQGRHGASEQYF. The CDR3 bases are TGTGCCAGCAGCCAAGGCCGCCATGGGGCGTCCGAGCAGTACTTC.

V is TRBV19 and J is TRBJ1-2; 8 nucleotides agree with TRBD1. Germline-derived CDR1 and CDR2 are LNHDA and SQIVND (reference sequence). V shed 6 bases and J 1 base; nucleotides not matched to a gene: 10. This CDR3 has 16 amino acids. CDR3 in amino acids: CASSFSGTGFNYGYTF. DNA for the CDR3: TGTGCCAGTAGCTTTTCCGGGACAGGTTTTAACTATGGCTACACCTTC.

The chain combines TRBV5-1 with TRBJ2-3, with 12 positions matching TRBD1. V was clipped by 1 base and J by 4 bases; unmatched bases: 4. Germline CDR1 reads SGHRS; CDR2 reads YFSETQ. The CDR3 is 16 residues long. The CDR3 coding sequence is TGCGCCAGCAGCTTGTGGGGACAGGGGGCATCAGATACGCAGTATTTT. Amino acid sequence: CASSLWGQGASDTQYF. The entire variable domain, with the rest obtained from reference TRBV5-1 and TRBJ2-3, is as follows: KAGVTQTPRYLIKTRGQQVTLSCSPISGHRSVSWYQQTPGQGLQFLFEYFSETQRNKGNFPGRFSGRQFSNSRSEMNVSTLELGDSALYLCASSLWGQGASDTQYFGPGTRLTVL.

The chain combines TRBV7-8 with TRBJ2-7; 8 nucleotides agree with TRBD1. The CDR3 consists of 14 residues. The V segment lost 1 base and the J segment 6 bases; nucleotides outside the gene matches: 5. Looked up from germline, CDR1 is SGHVS and CDR2 is FQNEAQ. CDR3 loop: CASSLDPGGGEQYF. The CDR3 coding sequence is TGTGCCAGCAGCTTAGATCCAGGGGGCGGCGAGCAGTACTTC.

This clone was seen just once. The genes are TRBV10-2 and TRBJ1-1; D ambiguous. The CDR3 loop spans 12 amino acids. V was trimmed by 4 bases and J by 6 bases, leaving 9 bases between them. Germline CDR1 is WSHSY and CDR2 is SAAADI. CDR3 in DNA: TGCGCCAGCAGTGTTAACGGGGCTGAAGCTTTCTTT. Protein sequence: CASSVNGAEAFF.

The chain combines TRBV29-1 with TRBJ2-1, with D possibly TRBD1 on 5 matching bases. The CDR3 covers 17 residues. Germline values: CDR1 SQVTM, CDR2 ANQGSEA. The V end lost 3 bases, the J end lost 3 bases, and 21 bases lay between the germline ends. CDR3 loop: CSVDPLGRGHHYNEQFF. The CDR3 bases are TGCAGCGTTGATCCCCTCGGTCGAGGACACCACTACAATGAGCAGTTCTTC.

The rearrangement joins TRBV5-1 to TRBJ2-3, with 10 bases fitting TRBD1. The junction had 8 bases not matched to a gene; V was cut back by 0 bases and J by 1 base. The CDR3 totals 18 residues. CDR1 is SGHRS and CDR2 is YFSETQ in the germline V gene. Written as DNA, the CDR3 is TGCGCCAGCAGCTTGGCAGGCCGACAGGGGGCAGGCACAGATACGCAGTATTTT. It codes for CASSLAGRQGAGTDTQYF.

In DNA form, the CDR3 reads TGTGCCAGCAGCTTTTTCGGTATTGCCTACGAGCAGTACTTC. Translating gives CASSFFGIAYEQYF. J is TRBJ2-7 and V is TRBV5-6; no definite D call. Germline V gene lookup returns CDR1 SGHDT and CDR2 YYEEEE. This CDR3 region has 14 residues. V was cut by 2 bases and J by 2 bases, with 11 bases left in between.

The chain combines TRBV6-4 with TRBJ2-2, with TRBD1 matching 7 bases. The germline V gene has CDR1 MRHNA and CDR2 SNTAGT. After removal of 4 bases from V and 6 bases from J, the junction contained 2 bases not matched to a gene. The length of the CDR3 is 13 residues. The CDR3 DNA is TGTGCCAGCAGTGCTACAGGGGCCGGGGAGCTGTTTTTT. This encodes CASSATGAGELFF.

The chain links TRBV28 to TRBJ1-5; D possibly corresponds to TRBD1 (6 bases). The germline V gene encodes CDR1 MDHEN and CDR2 SYDVKM. The CDR3 extends over 14 amino acids. V was cut by 7 bases and J by 3 bases, with 13 bases left in between. CDR3 protein: CASILDRLNQPQHF. CDR3 DNA sequence: TGTGCCAGCATCTTAGACAGGCTCAATCAGCCCCAGCATTTT. The variable domain in full, completed from reference TRBV28 and TRBJ1-5, reads DVKVTQSSRYLVKRTGEKVFLECVQDMDHENMFWYRQDPGLGLRLIYFSYDVKMKEKGDIPEGYSVSREKKERFSLILESASTNQTSMYLCASILDRLNQPQHFGDGTRLSIL.

This chain joins TRBV5-4 and TRBJ1-6; 8 bases are a match to TRBD1. CDR3 length equals 18 residues. With V trimmed by 3 bases and J by 5 bases, 13 bases remained unmatched. Looked up from germline, CDR1 is SGHNT and CDR2 is YYREEE (reference sequence). The CDR3 here is CASSSDRGTGPNNSPLHF. CDR3 DNA: TGTGCCAGCAGCTCAGACCGTGGGACAGGCCCCAATAATTCACCCCTCCACTTT.

The chain recombines TRBV5-1 with TRBJ1-4; 10 bases fit TRBD1. Losses at the gene ends were 3 bases for V and 0 bases for J; bases not matched to a gene: 8. This CDR3 comprises 18 residues. In germline, CDR1 is SGHRS, CDR2 YFSETQ. In DNA, the CDR3 is TGCGCCAGCAGCTACCGGGACAGGGGTGGAGCAACTAATGAAAAACTGTTTTTT. This sequence encodes CASSYRDRGGATNEKLFF.

The chain links TRBV6-5 to TRBJ1-2; no clear D. In germline, CDR1 is MNHEY, CDR2 SVGAGI. Trimming cost V 10 bases and J 2 bases, with 17 bases left between them. The CDR3 spans 14 residues. The CDR3 DNA follows: TGTGCCATTACCGAGGAGGTTCTCAACTATGGCTACACCTTC. Translating it yields CAITEEVLNYGYTF.

This clone was found a few times. The gene calls are TRBV7-9 and TRBJ1-1; D possibly corresponds to TRBD1 (5 bases). Germline V CDR1 and CDR2: SEHNR, FQNEAQ (reference sequence). Between the trimmed V and J ends, which lost 5 bases and 11 bases, there was a span of 12 bases. This CDR3 region has 11 residues. This CDR3 reads CASSRGEWAFF. CDR3 DNA: TGTGCCAGCAGCCGGGGGGAGTGGGCTTTCTTT.

V gene TRBV6-5 combines with J gene TRBJ1-1; 7 positions match TRBD1. Germline values: CDR1 MNHEY, CDR2 SVGAGI. V gave up 6 bases and J gave up 1 base; unmatched junction bases: 8. The CDR3 sequence is 15 residues long. CDR3 sequence: CASSETGQENTEAFF. The CDR3 nucleotides are TGTGCCAGCAGCGAGACCGGACAGGAGAACACTGAAGCTTTCTTT.

This sequence joins TRBV30 and TRBJ1-4; 8 bases match TRBD1. The germline V gene has CDR1 GTSNPN and CDR2 SVGIG (reference sequence). Trimming removed 1 base from V and 8 bases from J; junction bases left unmatched: 6. This CDR3 comprises 14 residues. CDR3 DNA: TGTGCCTGGAGTGCGGGACAGGCAGGCGAAAAACTGTTTTTT. Translated: CAWSAGQAGEKLFF.

V and J are TRBV12-3 or TRBV12-4 and TRBJ1-1; no clear D. This CDR3 contains 13 residues. The V gene lost 1 base and the J gene lost 0 bases, with 3 bases spanning the gap. CDR3 nucleotide sequence: TGTGCCAGCAGTTTAGGGCTGAACACTGAAGCTTTCTTT. Translating gives CASSLGLNTEAFF.

This chain uses TRBV5-1 with TRBJ1-1, with D perhaps matching TRBD1 (6 bases). Germline assignment: CDR1 SGHRS and CDR2 YFSETQ. The CDR3 spans 13 residues. The germline V and J ends were trimmed by 4 bases and 1 base, with 8 bases remaining between them. CDR3 in DNA: TGCGCCAGCAGCGAGACAGGGAACACTGAAGCTTTCTTT. Its protein is CASSETGNTEAFF.

The gene calls are TRBV19 and TRBJ1-2, with 7 bases that match TRBD1. The CDR3 length is 14 residues. V was clipped by 7 bases and J by 4 bases; unmatched bases: 9. Germline V gene sequence: CDR1 LNHDA, CDR2 SQIVND (reference sequence). DNA of the CDR3: TGTGCCAGTAAAGGGACAGCGAGGGGCTATGGCTACACCTTC. It is translated as CASKGTARGYGYTF.

The CDR3 DNA reads TGTGCCAGCAGTGCCAAACAGGGAAACACTGAAGCTTTCTTT. Translation: CASSAKQGNTEAFF. The chain carries TRBV6-6 and TRBJ1-1, with D perhaps TRBD1 (6 bases). Trimming took off 5 bases at V and 2 bases at J, with 12 bases between the two ends. The germline V gene encodes CDR1 MNHNY and CDR2 SVGAGI (reference sequence). This CDR3 comprises 14 residues.

The chain is built from TRBV28 and TRBJ1-2, with 10 bases lining up with TRBD1. The CDR3 is 16 residues long. Germline values: CDR1 MDHEN, CDR2 SYDVKM. With V trimmed by 3 bases and J by 4 bases, 8 bases remained unmatched. The CDR3 nucleotides read TGTGCCAGCAGTTTGGGGACAGGGGCTAGAGGCTATGGCTACACCTTC. As protein: CASSLGTGARGYGYTF.

The chain joins TRBV2 to TRBJ1-5, with D unresolved. V shed 2 bases and J shed 5 bases, with 13 bases lying between them. This CDR3 region has 15 residues. Looked up from germline, CDR1 is SNHLY and CDR2 is FYNNEI. The CDR3, as DNA: TGTGCCAGCAGTGAAAGGGAGGCCAGCCATCAGCCCCAGCATTTT. Translated, it gives CASSEREASHQPQHF.

The chain is built from TRBV5-1 and TRBJ2-5; 7 bases agree with TRBD1. With 5 bases clipped from V and 1 base from J, the junction kept 11 bases outside the gene matches. Germline values: CDR1 SGHRS, CDR2 YFSETQ. The CDR3 has 16 amino acids. The CDR3 DNA is TGCGCCAGCAGTTATGGGGACAGAGGGGGCCAAGAGACCCAGTACTTC. It translates to CASSYGDRGGQETQYF. The full variable domain, completed using reference TRBV5-1 and TRBJ2-5, is KAGVTQTPRYLIKTRGQQVTLSCSPISGHRSVSWYQQTPGQGLQFLFEYFSETQRNKGNFPGRFSGRQFSNSRSEMNVSTLELGDSALYLCASSYGDRGGQETQYFGPGTRLLVL.

The chain has TRBV6-5 and TRBJ2-5, with D unclear. Germline V lookup: CDR1 MNHEY, CDR2 SVGAGI. The CDR3 extends over 12 amino acids. The V and J ends lost 11 bases and 5 bases respectively, with 15 bases between them. The CDR3 nucleotides read TGTGCCGGGTCTGCAGGTTCGGAGACCCAGTACTTC. Amino acid sequence: CAGSAGSETQYF.

The CDR3: CASKPGTGQETQYF. The CDR3 nucleotides are TGTGCCAGCAAACCAGGGACAGGACAAGAGACCCAGTACTTC. The chain carries TRBV6-5 and TRBJ2-5; 8 nucleotides line up with TRBD1. The CDR3 covers 14 residues. Per the germline V gene, CDR1 is MNHEY and CDR2 is SVGAGI. V was pared by 7 bases and J by 2 bases, with 6 bases of the junction left unmatched.

This clone showed up just a few times. This chain connects TRBV28 to TRBJ1-2; 11 bases map to TRBD1. The CDR3 totals 15 residues. V was clipped by 3 bases and J by 4 bases; unmatched bases: 4. Per the germline V gene, CDR1 is MDHEN and CDR2 is SYDVKM. The chain's CDR3 is CASSFPGTGGYGYTF. CDR3 sequence (DNA): TGTGCCAGCAGTTTTCCGGGGACAGGGGGCTATGGCTACACCTTC.

In this sample, this clone turned up once. This chain links TRBV5-4 with TRBJ2-3; D may be TRBD2 (5 bases). V was shortened by 4 bases and J by 1 base, with 10 bases between the two germline ends. CDR1 is SGHNT, CDR2 YYREEE, per germline (reference sequence). The CDR3 loop spans 14 amino acids. The CDR3 loop is CASSRGSGTDTQYF. CDR3 sequence (DNA): TGTGCCAGCAGCCGAGGGTCGGGCACAGATACGCAGTATTTT.

The chain couples TRBV29-1 to TRBJ2-2; D call uncertain. The CDR3 sequence is 11 residues long. Looked up from germline, CDR1 is SQVTM and CDR2 is ANQGSEA. V lost 5 bases and J 7 bases, leaving 8 bases between the germline ends. CDR3 bases: TGCAGCGTTCATACTGGCGGGGAGCTGTTTTTT. This gives the protein CSVHTGGELFF.